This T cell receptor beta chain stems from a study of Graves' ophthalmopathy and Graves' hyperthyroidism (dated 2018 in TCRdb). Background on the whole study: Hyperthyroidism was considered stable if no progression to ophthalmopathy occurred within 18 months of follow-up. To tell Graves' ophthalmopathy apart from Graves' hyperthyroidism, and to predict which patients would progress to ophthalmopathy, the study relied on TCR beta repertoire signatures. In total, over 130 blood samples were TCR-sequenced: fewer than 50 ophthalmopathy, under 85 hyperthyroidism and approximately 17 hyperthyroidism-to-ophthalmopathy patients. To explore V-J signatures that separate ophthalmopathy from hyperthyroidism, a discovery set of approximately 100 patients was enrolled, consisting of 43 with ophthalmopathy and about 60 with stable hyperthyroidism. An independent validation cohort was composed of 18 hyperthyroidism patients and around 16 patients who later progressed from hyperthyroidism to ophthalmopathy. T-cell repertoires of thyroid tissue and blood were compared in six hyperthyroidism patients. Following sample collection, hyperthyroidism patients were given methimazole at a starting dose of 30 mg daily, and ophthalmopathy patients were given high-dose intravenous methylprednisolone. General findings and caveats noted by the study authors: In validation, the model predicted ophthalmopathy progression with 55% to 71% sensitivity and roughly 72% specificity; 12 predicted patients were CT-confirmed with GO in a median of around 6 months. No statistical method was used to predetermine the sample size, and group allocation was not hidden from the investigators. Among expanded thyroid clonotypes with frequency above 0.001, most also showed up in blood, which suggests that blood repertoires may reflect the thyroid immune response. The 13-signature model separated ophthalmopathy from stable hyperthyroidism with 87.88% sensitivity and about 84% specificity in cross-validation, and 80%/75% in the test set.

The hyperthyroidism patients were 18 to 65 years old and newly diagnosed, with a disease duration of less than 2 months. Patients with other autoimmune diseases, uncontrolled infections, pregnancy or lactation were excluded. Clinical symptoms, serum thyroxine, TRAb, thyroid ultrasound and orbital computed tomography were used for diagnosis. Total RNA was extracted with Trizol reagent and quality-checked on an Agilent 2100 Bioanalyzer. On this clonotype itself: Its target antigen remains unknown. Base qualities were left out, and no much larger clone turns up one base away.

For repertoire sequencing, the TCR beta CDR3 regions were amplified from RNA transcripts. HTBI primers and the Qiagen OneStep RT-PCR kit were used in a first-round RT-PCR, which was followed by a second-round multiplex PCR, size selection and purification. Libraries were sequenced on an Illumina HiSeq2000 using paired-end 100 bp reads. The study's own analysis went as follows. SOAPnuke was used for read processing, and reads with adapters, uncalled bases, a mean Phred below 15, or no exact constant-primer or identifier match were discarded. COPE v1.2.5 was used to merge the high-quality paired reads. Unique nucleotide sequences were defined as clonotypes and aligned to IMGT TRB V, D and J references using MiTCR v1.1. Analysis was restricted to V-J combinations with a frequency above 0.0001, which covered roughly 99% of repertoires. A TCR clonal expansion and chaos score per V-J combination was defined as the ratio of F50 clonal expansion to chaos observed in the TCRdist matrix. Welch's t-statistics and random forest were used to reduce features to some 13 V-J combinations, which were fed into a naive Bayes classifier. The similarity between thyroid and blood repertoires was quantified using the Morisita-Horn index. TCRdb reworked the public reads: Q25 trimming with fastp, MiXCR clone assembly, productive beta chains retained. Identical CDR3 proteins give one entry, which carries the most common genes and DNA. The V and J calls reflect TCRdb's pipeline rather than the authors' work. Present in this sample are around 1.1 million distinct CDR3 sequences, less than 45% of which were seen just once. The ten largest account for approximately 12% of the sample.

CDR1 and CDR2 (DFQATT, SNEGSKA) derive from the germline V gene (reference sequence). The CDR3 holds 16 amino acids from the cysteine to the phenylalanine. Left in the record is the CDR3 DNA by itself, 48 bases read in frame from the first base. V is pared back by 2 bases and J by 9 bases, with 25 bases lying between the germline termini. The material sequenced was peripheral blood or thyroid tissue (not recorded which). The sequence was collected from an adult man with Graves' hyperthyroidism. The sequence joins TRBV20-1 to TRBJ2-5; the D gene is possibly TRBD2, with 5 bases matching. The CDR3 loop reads CSARPYPPTRDQPQYF. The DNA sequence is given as TGCAGTGCTAGACCCTACCCCCCCACCCGGGATCAGCCCCAGTACTTC.